Below, 22 T cell receptor beta chains from the same sample are listed, as sequenced in a study of blood T cell repertoires in COVID-19. Only in-frame clones appear in the TCRdb table, and some are missing; sequencing was by immunoSEQ multiplex PCR. The data show fewer than 150,000 clones, 83% seen once. What was sequenced was PBMCs or T cells enriched from blood (not recorded which). Receptor source: a man aged 25-45 years who had recovered from COVID-19.

The rearrangement links TRBV27 to TRBJ2-3; 11 nucleotides line up with TRBD1. V dropped 6 bases and J dropped 0; count of bases not matched to a gene: 5. CDR1 MNHEY and CDR2 SMNVEV come from the germline V gene (reference sequence). The CDR3 spans 16 residues. This chain's CDR3 is CASREGQGGSTDTQYF. The CDR3 coding sequence is TGTGCCAGCAGAGAGGGACAGGGGGGAAGCACAGATACGCAGTATTTT.

This chain uses TRBV18 with TRBJ1-5; possible D gene TRBD1, 5 bases. V was clipped by 2 bases and J by 6 bases, with 20 bases between them. CDR3 length equals 17 residues. Germline V gene sequence: CDR1 KGHSH, CDR2 LQKENI. CDR3 sequence: CASSPGQWTLDGQPQHF. Here the CDR3 DNA reads TGTGCCAGCTCACCAGGACAATGGACATTGGACGGTCAGCCCCAGCATTTT.

The chain links TRBV9 to TRBJ2-3; 8 positions match TRBD2. The CDR3 has 14 residues. Germline loops: CDR1 SGDLS, CDR2 YYNGEE. The V and J ends lost 0 bases and 5 bases, in that order; junction bases with no gene match: 2. CDR3 nucleotide sequence: TGTGCCAGCAGCGTAGGGACTAGCTTAGATACGCAGTATTTT. The encoded protein is CASSVGTSLDTQYF.

The CDR3 sequence is CASSLANSGGSGEQFF. CDR3 nucleotides: TGTGCCAGCAGCTTGGCCAATAGCGGGGGATCTGGTGAGCAGTTCTTC. The chain uses TRBV5-5 and TRBJ2-1, with TRBD2 matching over 9 bases. CDR1 is SGHKS, CDR2 YYEKEE, per germline (reference sequence). V was pared by 0 bases and J by 9 bases, with 10 bases of the junction left unmatched. This CDR3 region has 16 residues. Variable domain in full (rest from reference TRBV5-5 and TRBJ2-1): DAGVTQSPTHLIKTRGQQVTLRCSPISGHKSVSWYQQVLGQGPQFIFQYYEKEERGRGNFPDRFSARQFPNYSSELNVNALLLGDSALYLCASSLANSGGSGEQFFGPGTRLTVL.

The CDR3, as DNA: TGTGCCAGCAAGGAGACCTATAATTCACCCCTCCACTTT. This encodes CASKETYNSPLHF. The gene calls are TRBV2 and TRBJ1-6; D is ambiguous. V was clipped by 7 bases and J by 2 bases, with 6 bases between them. The CDR3 spans 13 residues. The germline CDR1 and CDR2 sequences are SNHLY and FYNNEI.

The genes are TRBV18 and TRBJ1-2; unclear D gene. The germline CDR1 and CDR2 sequences are KGHSH and LQKENI. This CDR3 comprises 15 residues. Trimming stripped 6 bases from V and 1 base from J, with 15 bases between. CDR3 DNA sequence: TGTGCCAGCTCTGTTCAGTCCGGGAGTAACTATGGCTACACCTTC. Amino acids: CASSVQSGSNYGYTF.

This clone appeared a few times. This chain links TRBV3-1 (or the pseudogene TRBV3-2) with TRBJ1-3, with 7 positions matching TRBD1. V dropped 0 bases and J dropped 2; count of bases not matched to a gene: 1. CDR1 is LGHDT and CDR2 is YNNKEL in the germline V gene (reference sequence). The CDR3 has 15 amino acids. The CDR3 bases are TGTGCCAGCAGCCAAGATACAGGGGCTGGAAACACCATATATTTT. Residues: CASSQDTGAGNTIYF.

This rearrangement joins TRBV11-2 to TRBJ2-3, with D perhaps TRBD2 (5 bases). CDR1 and CDR2 from the germline V gene are SGHAT and FQNNGV. CDR3 size: 16 residues. Trimming pared 4 bases from V and 5 bases from J, leaving 19 bases between. In nucleotides, the CDR3 is TGTGCCAGCAGCTCTCTAGCACCTGGGGATGGAGATACGCAGTATTTT. Translating it yields CASSSLAPGDGDTQYF.

The chain uses TRBV5-1 and TRBJ2-3; maybe TRBD1 (5 bases). The CDR3 covers 14 residues. V was clipped by 0 bases and J by 2 bases, with 7 bases between them. CDR1 is SGHRS and CDR2 is YFSETQ in the germline V gene. For the CDR3, the DNA is TGCGCCAGCAGCTTGGCAGGGATCACAGATACGCAGTATTTT. Encoded protein: CASSLAGITDTQYF.

The chain is built from TRBV12-5 and TRBJ1-2; no firm D call. The V gene lost 5 bases and the J gene lost 5 bases, with 6 bases spanning the gap. CDR1 and CDR2 from the germline V gene are LGHNT and FRNRAP. The CDR3 length is 11 residues. CDR3 DNA: TGTGCTAGTGGTCCGAGATATGGCTACACCTTC. It is translated as CASGPRYGYTF.

The chain is built from TRBV3-1 (or the pseudogene TRBV3-2) and TRBJ2-1, with D unresolved. V lost 0 bases to trimming and J lost 5 bases, with 8 bases between them. Germline V gene lookup returns CDR1 LGHDT and CDR2 YNNKEL (reference sequence). The CDR3 has 14 residues. CDR3 in amino acids: CASSQDQKNNEQFF. CDR3 bases: TGTGCCAGCAGCCAAGATCAGAAGAACAATGAGCAGTTCTTC.

The chain couples TRBV9 to TRBJ2-3; 10 nucleotides align to TRBD2. The CDR3 extends over 16 amino acids. The germline gives CDR1 SGDLS, CDR2 YYNGEE. J gave up 2 bases and V 1 base, and 4 bases lay outside the gene matches. This CDR3 is CASSVQAGGFTDTQYF. As DNA, the CDR3 is TGTGCCAGCAGCGTACAAGCGGGGGGGTTCACAGATACGCAGTATTTT. Using reference TRBV9 and TRBJ2-3 for the parts outside the CDR3, the full variable domain is DSGVTQTPKHLITATGQRVTLRCSPRSGDLSVYWYQQSLDQGLQFLIQYYNGEERAKGNILERFSAQQFPDLHSELNLSSLELGDSALYFCASSVQAGGFTDTQYFGPGTRLTVL.

This rearrangement joins TRBV12-5 to TRBJ1-5; D might be TRBD1 (6 bases). V was cut by 0 bases and J by 2 bases, with 8 bases left in between. CDR3 size: 15 residues. Germline V gene sequence: CDR1 LGHNT, CDR2 FRNRAP. CDR3 protein: CASGLVPGGNQPQHF. The CDR3 DNA follows: TGTGCTAGTGGTTTGGTACCAGGGGGCAATCAGCCCCAGCATTTT.

The rearrangement joins TRBV30 to TRBJ2-6, with D possibly being TRBD1 (6 bases). Trimming removed 0 bases at V and 4 bases at J, with 10 bases between. This CDR3 is built from 15 residues. Germline assignment: CDR1 GTSNPN and CDR2 SVGIG (reference sequence). This CDR3 is CAWSVGGSGANVLTF. For the CDR3, the DNA is TGTGCCTGGAGTGTAGGGGGATCGGGGGCCAACGTCCTGACTTTC.

The V gene is TRBV5-5, the J gene TRBJ1-5, with D possibly TRBD1 on 5 matching bases. Trimming removed 7 bases from V and 1 base from J, with 9 bases in between. This CDR3 comprises 13 residues. The germline CDR1 and CDR2 sequences are SGHKS and YYEKEE (reference sequence). The CDR3 sequence: CASGADSNQPQHF. The CDR3 DNA reads TGTGCCAGCGGGGCGGACAGCAATCAGCCCCAGCATTTT. The entire variable domain, with the rest obtained from reference TRBV5-5 and TRBJ1-5, is as follows: DAGVTQSPTHLIKTRGQQVTLRCSPISGHKSVSWYQQVLGQGPQFIFQYYEKEERGRGNFPDRFSARQFPNYSSELNVNALLLGDSALYLCASGADSNQPQHFGDGTRLSIL.

The V and J genes are TRBV3-1 (or the pseudogene TRBV3-2) and TRBJ2-7; 10 bases agree with TRBD2. From germline, CDR1 is LGHDT and CDR2 YNNKEL (reference sequence). CDR3 length equals 17 residues. Trimming took 0 bases from V and 0 from J; bases not matched to a gene: 5. The CDR3 bases are TGTGCCAGCAGCCAAGATACTAGCGGGATTATCTCCTACGAGCAGTACTTC. It specifies CASSQDTSGIISYEQYF.

This rearrangement joins TRBV10-3 to TRBJ2-7; D is unclear. Trimming removed 2 bases at V and 0 bases at J, with 8 bases between. CDR3 length: 14 residues. Germline V CDR1 and CDR2: ENHRY, SYGVKD. CDR3: CAISEMRGSYEQYF. In nucleotides, the CDR3 is TGTGCCATCAGTGAGATGCGCGGCTCCTACGAGCAGTACTTC.

Worth noting for this clone: Other DNA sequences in the same sample also yield this CDR3. J is TRBJ2-3 and V is TRBV5-1, with D hard to call. V lost 0 bases to trimming and J lost 4 bases, with 3 bases between them. This CDR3 comprises 12 residues. The germline V gene encodes CDR1 SGHRS and CDR2 YFSETQ. The CDR3 DNA is TGCGCCAGCAGCTTGGCGGCAGATACGCAGTATTTT. Translation: CASSLAADTQYF.

CDR3 DNA: TGTGCCAGCAGCTTGTGGCGGGCGGCGGACTATGGCTACACCTTC. Translated, it gives CASSLWRAADYGYTF. The chain uses TRBV5-6 and TRBJ1-2; D is unresolved. Germline V gene sequence: CDR1 SGHDT, CDR2 YYEEEE. V lost 1 base, J lost 3 bases, and 13 bases lay in between. The CDR3 runs to 15 residues.

Only one count was recorded for this clone. J is TRBJ1-3 and V is TRBV12-5; TRBD1 matches 7 bases. The germline CDR1 and CDR2 sequences are LGHNT and FRNRAP. The ends lost 3 bases at V and 0 bases at J; junction bases unmatched: 5. This CDR3 is built from 16 residues. CDR3 sequence (DNA): TGTGCTAGTGGTTTTGGAACAGGGGACTCTGGAAACACCATATATTTT. Protein product: CASGFGTGDSGNTIYF.

The CDR3: CASSLMYSLNTEAFF. Written as DNA, the CDR3 is TGTGCCAGCAGTTTAATGTACAGCTTGAACACTGAAGCTTTCTTT. This chain uses TRBV27 with TRBJ1-1; no firm D call. V lost 2 bases, J lost 0 bases, and 10 bases lay in between. The CDR3 spans 15 residues. Germline values: CDR1 MNHEY, CDR2 SMNVEV (reference sequence).

The V and J genes are TRBV12-3 or TRBV12-4 and TRBJ1-1; TRBD1 matches 7 bases. The CDR3 covers 13 residues. Trimming at V came to 5 bases and at J to 3 bases, leaving 3 bases not matched to a gene. This chain's CDR3 is CASSLQGDTEAFF. CDR3 in DNA: TGTGCCAGCAGTCTCCAGGGGGACACTGAAGCTTTCTTT.